This entry is about one T cell receptor (beta chain). These data originate in a study of blood T cell repertoires in COVID-19. At the level of the study: From the United States, Italy and Spain came samples of acute and convalescent COVID-19. The analysed material was cDNA or gDNA that came from T cells, B-cell-depleted T cells, or PBMCs.

In the original processing: Amplified reference gene primers provided the basis for estimating nucleated cell counts. The table came from immunoSEQ multiplex PCR; TCRdb's copy has only in-frame clones and leaves some out. The DNA was the basis for D and trimming; V, J and clone size are from that table. The table includes around 60,000 clones, 70% to 90% detected once. The germline V gene encodes CDR1 SGHNT and CDR2 YYREEE (reference sequence). The CDR3 is 14 amino acids. V was pared by 5 bases and J by 0 bases, with 5 bases of the junction left unmatched. The rearrangement joins TRBV5-4 to TRBJ2-7, with 7 bases aligning to TRBD1. What was sequenced was peripheral blood. The receptor comes from a man aged 50-59 years with active COVID-19. The CDR3 reads CASRAAGGSYEQYF. DNA for the CDR3: TGTGCCAGCAGGGCAGCAGGGGGCTCCTACGAGCAGTACTTC. Full variable domain (rest looked up from reference TRBV5-4 and TRBJ2-7): ETGVTQSPTHLIKTRGQQVTLRCSSQSGHNTVSWYQQALGQGPQFIFQYYREEENGRGNFPPRFSGLQFPNYSSELNVNALELDDSALYLCASRAAGGSYEQYFGPGTRLTVT.